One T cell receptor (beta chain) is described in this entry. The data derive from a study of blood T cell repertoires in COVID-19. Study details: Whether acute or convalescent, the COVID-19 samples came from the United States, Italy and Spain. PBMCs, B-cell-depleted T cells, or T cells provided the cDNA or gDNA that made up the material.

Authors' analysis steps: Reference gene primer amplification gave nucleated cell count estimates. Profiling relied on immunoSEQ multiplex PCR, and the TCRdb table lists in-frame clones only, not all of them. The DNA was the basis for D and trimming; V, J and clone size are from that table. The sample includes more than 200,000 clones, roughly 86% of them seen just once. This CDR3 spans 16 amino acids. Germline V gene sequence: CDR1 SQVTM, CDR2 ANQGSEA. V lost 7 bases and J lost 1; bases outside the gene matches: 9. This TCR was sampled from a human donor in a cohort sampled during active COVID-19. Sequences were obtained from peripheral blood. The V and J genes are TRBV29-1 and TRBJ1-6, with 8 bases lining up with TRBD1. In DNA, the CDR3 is TGCAGCGACGACAGGGGCCAGGGGTCCTATAATTCACCCCTCCACTTT. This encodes CSDDRGQGSYNSPLHF.